This TCR beta chain was sequenced in a study of cytomegalovirus exposure and HLA in healthy donors. General study findings and limits: TCR beta chains associated with HLA were, in a later analysis, more clonally expanded than equally common others.

Germline values: CDR1 MDHEN, CDR2 SYDVKM. Trimming took 5 bases from V and 8 from J, leaving 10 bases between them. The CDR3 totals 12 residues. Turning to this clone: The antigen is undetermined.

Both 60 Vbeta primers and 13 Jbeta primers went into the PCR. Profiled with immunoSEQ multiplex PCR; TCRdb holds only in-frame clones, not every one. The sample contains about 160,000 clones, roughly 79% of which appear only once. The V call is TRBV28, the J call TRBJ1-5; tentatively, D is TRBD1 (6 bases). The clonotype was recovered from a woman between 45 and 65 years old in good health and CMV-seronegative. The specimen sequenced was PBMCs. The CDR3 protein is CASSLWTEPQHF. The CDR3 nucleotides are TGTGCCAGCAGTCTCTGGACAGAGCCCCAGCATTTT.